A selection of T cell receptor beta chains follows, all from one sample in a study of control samples from healthy donors and cancer patients. This table comes from immunoSEQ multiplex PCR, and its TCRdb copy is limited to in-frame clones, with some not included. Of about 120,000 clones listed, around 92% are singletons. Sequencing was done on a sample of blood. The receptor source for this set is a man aged 45 to 65 in good health. The CDR3 runs from the conserved cysteine through the conserved F or W. A D gene is named only where the DNA matches it firmly. The listing skips clone size in some rows; elsewhere it reads once, few, many or a size class.

j_call v_call d_call clone_size cdr3_aa cdr3_nt
TRBJ1-2 TRBV6-2/TRBV6-3 - - CASSYSTSYGYTF TGTGCCAGCAGTTACTCGACCAGCTATGGCTACACCTTC
TRBJ2-1 TRBV4-2 - - CASSQDRYDEQFF TGTGCCAGCAGCCAAGACAGGTACGATGAGCAGTTCTTC
TRBJ1-5 TRBV14 - - CASSQDDASNQPQHF TGTGCCAGCAGCCAAGATGACGCCAGCAATCAGCCCCAGCATTTT
TRBJ1-2 TRBV2 - - CAMNGRPAANGYTF TGTGCCATGAACGGAAGACCGGCCGCGAATGGCTACACCTTC
TRBJ2-5 TRBV11-2 TRBD2 few CASSRTSLAGGWETQYF TGTGCCAGCAGTCGTACGTCATTGGCGGGGGGTTGGGAGACCCAGTACTTC
TRBJ1-6 TRBV6-5 - - CASSTSGTEYSPLHF TGTGCCAGCAGTACATCCGGGACGGAGTATTCACCCCTCCACTTT
TRBJ2-7 TRBV7-2 - - CASSLGLPTYEQYF TGTGCCAGCAGCTTAGGACTGCCTACCTACGAGCAGTACTTC
TRBJ2-3 TRBV9 - - CASSVEWGGLTDTQYF TGTGCCAGCAGCGTAGAGTGGGGGGGCTTAACAGATACGCAGTATTTT
TRBJ2-1 TRBV10-3 - - CAIRGGGDEQFF TGTGCCATCAGGGGAGGAGGCGATGAGCAGTTCTTC
TRBJ1-4 TRBV6-6 - once CASSYNRELFF TGTGCCAGCAGTTACAACAGAGAACTGTTTTTT
TRBJ2-3 TRBV10-2 - - CASSDAHGNTDTQYF TGCGCCAGCAGTGATGCCCACGGGAACACAGATACGCAGTATTTT
TRBJ2-7 TRBV7-2 - - CASRNHPDRAYEQYF TGTGCCAGCAGAAACCACCCCGACAGAGCCTACGAGCAGTACTTC
TRBJ1-1 TRBV19 - - CASSYTGVEAFF TGTGCCAGTAGTTATACAGGTGTTGAAGCTTTCTTT
TRBJ1-6 TRBV3-1/TRBV3-2 - - CASSQVAGHNSPLHF TGTGCCAGCAGCCAAGTTGCGGGGCATAATTCACCCCTCCACTTT
TRBJ1-5 TRBV19 TRBD1 - CASKHGTGTGQPQHF TGTGCCAGTAAACATGGGACAGGGACGGGTCAGCCCCAGCATTTT
TRBJ2-7 TRBV2 - - CASSNRDATYEQYF TGTGCCAGTTCTAACCGGGACGCCACCTACGAGCAGTACTTC
TRBJ1-2 TRBV9 - - CASTPPADPGGYTF TGTGCCAGCACCCCTCCGGCGGACCCCGGAGGCTACACCTTC
TRBJ2-1 TRBV6-2/TRBV6-3 - - CASSSLWGSSYNEQFF TGTGCCAGCAGTTCCCTTTGGGGCAGCTCCTACAATGAGCAGTTCTTC
TRBJ1-2 TRBV28 TRBD1 - CASSSRTDRGDGYTF TGTGCCAGCAGTTCCCGCACCGACAGGGGGGATGGCTACACCTTC
TRBJ2-2 TRBV27 TRBD1 - CASSWRQGHTGELFF TGTGCCAGCAGTTGGCGACAGGGGCATACCGGGGAGCTGTTTTTT
TRBJ1-1 TRBV4-1 - - CASSYSPGNTEAFF TGCGCCAGCAGCTATTCTCCGGGGAACACTGAAGCTTTCTTT
TRBJ1-1 TRBV7-2 - - CASSLVGAGDTEAFF TGTGCCAGCAGCTTAGTGGGGGCAGGGGACACTGAAGCTTTCTTT
TRBJ1-3 TRBV25-1 - - CASSNPGSSGNTIYF TGTGCCAGCAGTAATCCCGGTAGCTCTGGAAACACCATATATTTT
TRBJ1-1 TRBV6-4 - - CASSDRENTEAFF TGTGCCAGCAGTGACAGGGAGAACACTGAAGCTTTCTTT
TRBJ1-1 TRBV12-5 - - CASGFDGMNTEAFF TGTGCTAGTGGTTTTGACGGTATGAACACTGAAGCTTTCTTT
TRBJ1-1 TRBV7-8 - - CASSRTVNTEAFF TGTGCCAGCAGCCGGACAGTGAACACTGAAGCTTTCTTT
TRBJ2-2 TRBV24-1 - - CATSDLRESGELFF TGTGCCACCAGTGATTTAAGGGAATCGGGGGAGCTGTTTTTT
TRBJ2-4 TRBV4-2 - few CASSQDSVQGGGGYIQYF TGTGCCAGCAGCCAAGATAGCGTCCAGGGGGGAGGTGGGTACATTCAGTACTTC
TRBJ2-7 TRBV19 TRBD1 - CASSIGWGTVWEQYF TGTGCCAGTAGTATAGGTTGGGGGACAGTTTGGGAGCAGTACTTC
TRBJ1-1 TRBV5-1 - - CASSLVDSLNTEAFF TGCGCCAGCAGCTTGGTGGACAGCCTGAACACTGAAGCTTTCTTT
TRBJ2-1 TRBV4-3 - - CASSQDMGGSTDEQFF TGCGCCAGCAGCCAAGATATGGGCGGGTCCACGGATGAGCAGTTCTTC
TRBJ1-2 TRBV3-1/TRBV3-2 - - CASSQFGGPAGYTF TGTGCCAGCAGCCAATTCGGGGGCCCTGCAGGCTACACCTTC
TRBJ1-1 TRBV12-3/TRBV12-4 TRBD1 - CANRQGGGTEAFF TGTGCCAACCGCCAGGGGGGGGGCACTGAAGCTTTCTTT
TRBJ2-1 TRBV29-1 - - CSVEDERPYNEQFF TGCAGCGTTGAAGATGAGAGGCCCTACAATGAGCAGTTCTTC
TRBJ1-3 TRBV18 - - CASSPGVRSGNTIYF TGTGCCAGCTCCCCTGGGGTCCGCTCTGGAAACACCATATATTTT
TRBJ1-2 TRBV6-5 TRBD1 - CASSRQGGEAGYTF TGTGCCAGCAGTAGACAGGGTGGCGAGGCTGGCTACACCTTC
TRBJ2-2 TRBV24-1 - - CATSDVTGELFF TGTGCCACCAGTGATGTGACCGGGGAGCTGTTTTTT
TRBJ2-5 TRBV14 - - CASSQEGPDLGETQYF TGTGCCAGCAGCCAGGAGGGACCAGATCTCGGGGAGACCCAGTACTTC
TRBJ2-3 TRBV5-6 TRBD1 few CASSWGTGSTDTQYF TGTGCCAGCAGCTGGGGGACAGGGTCCACAGATACGCAGTATTTT
TRBJ2-3 TRBV6-5 TRBD1 - CANRDRSTDTQYF TGTGCCAACAGGGACAGGAGCACAGATACGCAGTATTTT
TRBJ1-1 TRBV12-3/TRBV12-4 - - CASSLMNTEAFF TGTGCCAGCAGTTTGATGAACACTGAAGCTTTCTTT
TRBJ1-2 TRBV27 TRBD1 - CASSSTGDYGYTF TGTGCCAGCAGCTCTACAGGGGACTATGGCTACACCTTC
TRBJ2-7 TRBV18 TRBD1 - CASSPSWTGDSYEQYF TGTGCCAGCTCACCATCCTGGACAGGGGACTCCTACGAGCAGTACTTC
TRBJ2-7 TRBV27 - once CASSPEGTYYYEQYF TGTGCCAGCAGCCCAGAGGGGACTTACTACTACGAGCAGTACTTC
TRBJ1-2 TRBV30 - - CAWSVGRAQTYGYTF TGTGCCTGGAGTGTAGGAAGGGCCCAAACCTATGGCTACACCTTC
TRBJ1-1 TRBV18 - - CASSPLTGANTEAFF TGTGCCAGCTCACCCCTGACAGGAGCGAACACTGAAGCTTTCTTT
TRBJ2-5 TRBV6-5 - - CASSFIGETQYF TGTGCCAGCAGTTTTATCGGGGAGACCCAGTACTTC
TRBJ1-5 TRBV24-1 - - CATSDPRTASGYQPQHF TGTGCCACCAGTGATCCGCGGACAGCGAGTGGGTATCAGCCCCAGCATTTT